This TCR beta chain was found in a study of post-analysis software for immune sequencing data. Turning to the study itself: The disease courses covered relapsing-remitting, secondary progressive and progressive-relapsing multiple sclerosis. Study outcomes and limitations: Patients used about five TRBV segments, including TRBV5-6, TRBV5-1 and TRBV20-1, more often than controls. Multiple sclerosis patients had significantly lower normalized Chao1 diversity than controls.

Unique molecular identifiers had been added to the TCR beta cDNA libraries. With about 0.9 to 11 million T cells as the source, 450,000 to 600,000 cDNA molecules resulted. TCRdb fed the PCR reads into MiXCR, producing one record per CDR3 protein. The sample includes approximately 770,000 distinct CDR3 sequences, 46% of them seen just once. The J segment lost 4 bases and the V segment lost 5 bases, leaving 9 bases of the junction unmatched. CDR1 is SEHNR and CDR2 is FQNEAQ in the germline V gene (reference sequence). The CDR3 totals 16 residues. In its sample, this clonotype was seen a few times. Its cognate antigen is unknown.

The chain uses TRBV7-9 and TRBJ1-2; 11 bases line up with TRBD1. The receptor's source is a girl under 18 with multiple sclerosis. Sequences were obtained from blood. The CDR3 DNA reads as TGTGCCAGCAGCCCAGAGAGGACAGGGGGCTTCTATGGCTACACCTTC. Protein product: CASSPERTGGFYGYTF. The complete variable domain, with remaining parts taken from reference TRBV7-9 and TRBJ1-2, reads DTGVSQNPRHKITKRGQNVTFRCDPISEHNRLYWYRQTLGQGPEFLTYFQNEAQLEKSRLLSDRFSAERPKGSFSTLEIQRTEQGDSAMYLCASSPERTGGFYGYTFGSGTRLTVV.